The next 31 T cell receptor beta chains were all read from a single sample in a study of cytomegalovirus exposure and HLA in healthy donors. 60 Vbeta and 13 Jbeta primers were used in PCR. Generated by immunoSEQ multiplex PCR, the TCRdb table keeps only in-frame clones and is missing some. Found here are some 190,000 clones, around 80% of them singletons; the top ten hold around 1.9%. The sample comprised PBMCs. These receptors originate from a man aged 18 to 30 in good health and CMV-seronegative.

This clone is a singleton in its sample. The chain employs TRBV2 and TRBJ2-7; possible D gene TRBD2, 5 bases. V lost 7 bases, J lost 6 bases, and 16 bases lay in between. CDR1 is SNHLY, CDR2 FYNNEI, per germline. The CDR3 is 13 residues long. The CDR3 spells CASTGSNRFEQYF. The CDR3 bases are TGTGCCAGCACGGGGTCGAATCGATTCGAGCAGTACTTC.

The rearrangement links TRBV7-9 to TRBJ1-6, with D possibly matching TRBD1 (5 bases). The germline V gene has CDR1 SEHNR and CDR2 FQNEAQ (reference sequence). V gave up 4 bases and J gave up 10 bases, with 14 bases separating them. The CDR3 runs 14 residues. The CDR3 DNA follows: TGTGCCAGCAGCTCACAGGTGGTGGGCTCACCCCTCCACTTT. This encodes CASSSQVVGSPLHF.

This chain links TRBV9 with TRBJ2-7; 10 nucleotides match TRBD2. This CDR3 is built from 15 residues. With V trimmed by 0 bases and J by 3 bases, 3 bases remained unmatched. Germline CDR1 SGDLS, CDR2 YYNGEE. The CDR3 bases are TGTGCCAGCAGCGTAGGGCTAGCGGGAGTCTACGAGCAGTACTTC. This sequence encodes CASSVGLAGVYEQYF.

This sequence joins TRBV5-3 and TRBJ2-7; 9 nucleotides align to TRBD1. TRBV5-3 is sorted into the ORF group, with uncertain function. The CDR3 is 15 residues long. V lost 4 bases to trimming and J lost 3 bases; unmatched junction nucleotides: 8. CDR3 sequence reads: CARSPPRDRDYEQYF. The CDR3 coding sequence is TGTGCCAGAAGCCCTCCCCGGGACAGGGACTACGAGCAGTACTTC.

This chain connects TRBV7-3 to TRBJ2-1, with 8 bases matching TRBD2. The CDR3 loop spans 16 amino acids. Germline V gene lookup returns CDR1 SGHTA and CDR2 FQGTGA. Losses at the gene ends were 5 bases for V and 8 bases for J; bases not matched to a gene: 14. In nucleotides, the CDR3 is TGTGCCAGCAGCAGATCCGGGACTAGTTCACACGATGAGCAGTTCTTC. It specifies CASSRSGTSSHDEQFF. The full variable domain, rest sourced from reference TRBV7-3 and TRBJ2-1, is GAGVSQTPSNKVTEKGKYVELRCDPISGHTALYWYRQSLGQGPEFLIYFQGTGAADDSGLPNDRFFAVRPEGSVSTLKIQRTERGDSAVYLCASSRSGTSSHDEQFFGPGTRLTVL.

The chain recombines TRBV10-3 with TRBJ1-5; unclear D gene. The CDR3 extends over 14 amino acids. The germline V and J ends were trimmed by 6 bases and 4 bases, with 13 bases remaining between them. Germline V gene sequence: CDR1 ENHRY, CDR2 SYGVKD. In DNA, the CDR3 is TGTGCCATCAGGGGCCCCGGGATAAATCAGCCCCAGCATTTT. Protein sequence: CAIRGPGINQPQHF.

CDR3 in DNA: TGTGCCAGCAGCTTAGCGCGGAGGTTACAACAAGAGACCCAGTACTTC. Protein sequence: CASSLARRLQQETQYF. The V call is TRBV7-9, the J call TRBJ2-5; D is possibly TRBD2 (5 bases). Germline V gene lookup returns CDR1 SEHNR and CDR2 FQNEAQ (reference sequence). The ends were cut back, 0 bases at V and 2 bases at J, with 13 bases in the middle. The CDR3 is made up of 16 amino acids.

The V gene is TRBV2, the J gene TRBJ2-1, with TRBD2 as a possible D gene (5 bases). The germline V gene has CDR1 SNHLY and CDR2 FYNNEI. Trimming shortened V by 3 bases and J by 0 bases, and 12 bases separated the two germline ends. CDR3 length: 16 amino acids. The CDR3, as DNA: TGTGCCAGCAGTGAGCTTAGCGTGAGCTCCTACAATGAGCAGTTCTTC. Translation gives CASSELSVSSYNEQFF.

The gene calls are TRBV6-6 and TRBJ1-5; TRBD1 is a possible D gene (6 bases). Germline CDR1 MNHNY, CDR2 SVGAGI (reference sequence). The CDR3 consists of 15 residues. V was trimmed by 4 bases and J by 1 base, leaving 11 bases between them. The CDR3 DNA is TGTGCCAGCAGTTCCGACAGGCCAAGCAATCAGCCCCAGCATTTT. Amino acid sequence: CASSSDRPSNQPQHF.

This clone was observed a few times. The chain uses TRBV27 and TRBJ2-7; TRBD2 matches 8 bases. The V segment lost 5 bases and the J segment 3 bases; nucleotides outside the gene matches: 6. Germline CDR1 MNHEY, CDR2 SMNVEV (reference sequence). CDR3 length: 14 residues. CDR3 bases: TGTGCCAGCAGTACCCTCCGGGAGGGCTACGAGCAGTACTTC. It codes for CASSTLREGYEQYF.

The rearrangement joins TRBV7-2 to TRBJ2-2; TRBD2 might be the D (7 bases). The CDR3 is 17 residues long. Germline-derived CDR1 and CDR2 are SGHTA and FQGNSA. V was trimmed by 2 bases and J by 5 bases, leaving 18 bases between them. The CDR3 nucleotides are TGTGCCAGCAGCTTAAATTCCGCGGGGGCCGAAACCGGGGAGCTGTTTTTT. Encoded protein: CASSLNSAGAETGELFF.

Concerning this clone itself: At the DNA level, this CDR3 is encoded by other sequences in the same sample as well. The chain employs TRBV19 and TRBJ1-1; D gene unclear. V was shortened by 0 bases and J by 6 bases, with 5 bases between the two germline ends. Germline V gives CDR1 LNHDA, CDR2 SQIVND (reference sequence). The CDR3 runs 12 residues. The DNA for the CDR3 is TGTGCCAGTAGTATAGATCGTTCTGAAGCTTTCTTT. Amino acids: CASSIDRSEAFF.

The rearrangement links TRBV2 to TRBJ1-5, with D tentatively TRBD1 (5 bases). This CDR3 region has 14 residues. Germline V gene lookup returns CDR1 SNHLY and CDR2 FYNNEI. Trimming shortened V by 3 bases and J by 6 bases, and 12 bases separated the two germline ends. The CDR3 nucleotides are TGTGCCAGCAGTGAGGAGGGGATCCGTCAGCCCCAGCATTTT. Its protein is CASSEEGIRQPQHF.

V usage is TRBV19 and J usage is TRBJ2-3; a possible D gene is TRBD1 (6 bases). Trimming left V 7 bases short and J 0 bases short, with 11 bases between. Germline V gene lookup returns CDR1 LNHDA and CDR2 SQIVND (reference sequence). The length of the CDR3 is 14 residues. The CDR3 is CASKQGISTDTQYF. DNA of the CDR3: TGTGCCAGTAAGCAGGGGATTAGCACAGATACGCAGTATTTT.

J is TRBJ2-3 and V is TRBV6-1, with 8 positions matching TRBD1. This CDR3 has 14 residues. CDR1 is MNHNS, CDR2 SASEGT, per germline. V shed 1 base and J 3 bases; nucleotides not matched to a gene: 0. CDR3 sequence: CASSEDRGTDTQYF. In nucleotides, the CDR3 is TGTGCCAGCAGTGAAGACAGGGGGACAGATACGCAGTATTTT.

The V gene is TRBV28, the J gene TRBJ2-7, with 8 bases that match TRBD1. After removal of 2 bases from V and 0 bases from J, the junction contained 3 bases not matched to a gene. CDR1 and CDR2 (germline): MDHEN, SYDVKM. This CDR3 comprises 15 residues. The CDR3 DNA sequence: TGTGCCAGCAGTTTACAGGGGGCCCACTCCTACGAGCAGTACTTC. As protein: CASSLQGAHSYEQYF.

This clone was observed once. The CDR3 nucleotides are TGTGCCAGTAAAAATCCGGGACTAACACAGCGCAATACGCAGTATTTT. Encoded protein: CASKNPGLTQRNTQYF. V gene TRBV27 combines with J gene TRBJ2-3, with 7 bases identical to TRBD2. The CDR3 covers 16 residues. After removal of 9 bases from V and 7 bases from J, the junction contained 19 bases not matched to a gene. Germline V lookup: CDR1 MNHEY, CDR2 SMNVEV (reference sequence).

The rearrangement uses TRBV18 and TRBJ2-7, with 13 bases identical to TRBD2. The CDR3 is made up of 16 amino acids. With V trimmed by 5 bases and J by 3 bases, 7 bases remained unmatched. CDR1 and CDR2 from the germline V gene are KGHSH and LQKENI. The CDR3 nucleotides read TGTGCCAGCTCATCGACAAGACTAGCGGGAGGCTACGAGCAGTACTTC. Its translation is CASSSTRLAGGYEQYF.

This sequence joins TRBV5-6 and TRBJ2-7; 9 nucleotides agree with TRBD1. CDR3 length equals 14 residues. Trimming at V came to 5 bases and at J to 4 bases, leaving 7 bases not matched to a gene. From germline, CDR1 is SGHDT and CDR2 YYEEEE. CDR3: CASRTGTGRYEQYF. The DNA for the CDR3 is TGTGCCAGCAGAACCGGGACAGGGAGGTACGAGCAGTACTTC.

This clone was seen once. This chain uses TRBV5-1 with TRBJ2-5, with D tentatively TRBD1 (5 bases). Germline V gene lookup returns CDR1 SGHRS and CDR2 YFSETQ. This CDR3 spans 13 amino acids. The V end lost 2 bases, the J end lost 7 bases, and 12 bases lay between the germline ends. Written as DNA, the CDR3 is TGCGCCAGCAGCTTCGACTGGGGCGGGACCCAGTACTTC. It specifies CASSFDWGGTQYF. The full variable domain, in which reference TRBV5-1 and TRBJ2-5 provide the parts outside the CDR3, is KAGVTQTPRYLIKTRGQQVTLSCSPISGHRSVSWYQQTPGQGLQFLFEYFSETQRNKGNFPGRFSGRQFSNSRSEMNVSTLELGDSALYLCASSFDWGGTQYFGPGTRLLVL.

The chain links TRBV5-4 to TRBJ2-5; unclear D gene. This CDR3 comprises 15 residues. V was shortened by 0 bases and J by 0 bases, with 9 bases between the two germline ends. Germline V gene lookup returns CDR1 SGHNT and CDR2 YYREEE (reference sequence). The CDR3 DNA is TGTGCCAGCAGCTTGGGGGCATCCCACCAAGAGACCCAGTACTTC. This sequence encodes CASSLGASHQETQYF.

The chain links TRBV7-9 to TRBJ2-7; 9 bases are shared with TRBD1. V lost 8 bases to trimming and J lost 9 bases; unmatched junction nucleotides: 8. Per the germline V gene, CDR1 is SEHNR and CDR2 is FQNEAQ (reference sequence). CDR3 length: 12 amino acids. The CDR3 reads CASEYGQGTQYF. Written as DNA, the CDR3 is TGTGCCAGCGAGTATGGACAGGGGACGCAGTACTTC.

This clone was observed a few times. V usage is TRBV7-9 and J usage is TRBJ2-1; D gene ambiguous. V lost 4 bases and J 6 bases, leaving 4 bases between the germline ends. The CDR3 is 11 residues long. The germline gives CDR1 SEHNR, CDR2 FQNEAQ (reference sequence). The CDR3 DNA is TGTGCCAGCAGCTCACTCAATGAGCAGTTCTTC. Its translation is CASSSLNEQFF.

This clone was counted only a few times. The rearrangement joins TRBV9 to TRBJ2-1, with 7 bases fitting TRBD2. The CDR3 is 16 residues long. The V and J ends lost 0 bases and 6 bases, in that order; junction bases with no gene match: 9. In germline, CDR1 is SGDLS, CDR2 YYNGEE. CDR3 sequence: CASSVDPAGMGNEQFF. CDR3 nucleotide sequence: TGTGCCAGCAGCGTAGATCCAGCGGGAATGGGCAATGAGCAGTTCTTC.

The gene calls are TRBV7-3 and TRBJ2-1; 8 positions match TRBD2. The CDR3 consists of 15 residues. J gave up 6 bases and V 4 bases, and 8 bases lay outside the gene matches. The germline gives CDR1 SGHTA, CDR2 FQGTGA. This CDR3 reads CASSSGLVPGNEQFF. CDR3 nucleotides: TGTGCCAGCAGCTCGGGACTAGTTCCGGGCAATGAGCAGTTCTTC.

This rearrangement joins TRBV6-5 to TRBJ1-4, with 9 bases that match TRBD1. V lost 6 bases to trimming and J lost 10 bases; unmatched junction nucleotides: 9. CDR3 size: 14 residues. CDR1 and CDR2 from the germline V gene are MNHEY and SVGAGI. The CDR3 spells CASSLGTGNGKLFF. The CDR3 coding sequence is TGTGCCAGCAGCCTCGGGACAGGGAACGGAAAACTGTTTTTT.

The genes are TRBV10-3 and TRBJ2-3; 8 bases fit TRBD2. The V and J ends lost 6 bases and 5 bases, in that order; junction bases with no gene match: 13. Germline-derived CDR1 and CDR2 are ENHRY and SYGVKD. This CDR3 comprises 16 residues. CDR3 region: CAISGGAGEFQDTQYF. The DNA of the CDR3 is TGTGCCATCAGCGGGGGGGCGGGAGAATTTCAAGATACGCAGTATTTT.

The chain recombines TRBV6-4 with TRBJ1-1, with TRBD1 as a possible D gene (6 bases). V lost 6 bases, J lost 5 bases, and 22 bases lay in between. CDR3 length: 16 residues. From germline, CDR1 is MRHNA and CDR2 SNTAGT. CDR3 sequence reads: CASSGQTGRTRTEAFF. In DNA, the CDR3 is TGTGCCAGCAGCGGGCAAACAGGGCGGACCCGAACTGAAGCTTTCTTT.

The rearrangement uses TRBV2 and TRBJ2-3; 7 positions match TRBD2. The CDR3 contains 15 residues. The germline V gene encodes CDR1 SNHLY and CDR2 FYNNEI. Losses at the gene ends were 5 bases for V and 3 bases for J; bases not matched to a gene: 8. The CDR3 region has the DNA TGTGCCAGCAGTTGGAGGACTAGAGGAACAGATACGCAGTATTTT. It translates to CASSWRTRGTDTQYF.

The chain links TRBV4-3 to TRBJ2-2; possible D gene TRBD2, 6 bases. Looked up from germline, CDR1 is LGHNA and CDR2 is YSLEER. The CDR3 totals 16 residues. Trimming took off 0 bases at V and 4 bases at J, with 12 bases between the two ends. CDR3 region: CASSQDRGDGTGELFF. As DNA, the CDR3 is TGCGCCAGCAGCCAAGATCGCGGGGACGGCACCGGGGAGCTGTTTTTT.

V is TRBV19 and J is TRBJ2-7; D perhaps matches TRBD2 (6 bases). Germline V gene lookup returns CDR1 LNHDA and CDR2 SQIVND (reference sequence). V gave up 3 bases and J gave up 4 bases, with 10 bases separating them. There are 13 residues in the CDR3. The CDR3 sequence: CASSISEGYEQYF. The CDR3, as DNA: TGTGCCAGTAGTATCTCGGAGGGTTACGAGCAGTACTTC.